Sequencing of this TCR beta chain was carried out in a study of beta chain features in type 1 diabetes. The wider study: The examined sorted cells totaled around 100 million across samples.

With regard to this clone: Its specificity is unknown.

Points from the study as a whole: In cDNA sequencing, cells with high TCR expression could be over-represented.

The study reverse transcribed the entire isolated RNA, so it sequenced expressed TCRB transcripts. Sequencing used immunoSEQ multiplex PCR; TCRdb keeps in-frame clones, though not all of them. The sample contains about 360,000 clones, roughly 13% of which appear only once. The junction had 6 bases not matched to a gene; V was cut back by 0 bases and J by 2 bases. Germline V gene data show CDR1 as ENHRY and CDR2 as SYGVKD. The CDR3 is 16 amino acids. The V and J genes are TRBV10-3 and TRBJ2-5, with TRBD1 identical over 7 bases. The sequence derives from a young man in good health. Sequenced: naive CD4+ T cells from blood. The CDR3 DNA follows: TGTGCCATCAGTGAGTCGACTCGGGGACAGCAAGAGACCCAGTACTTC. This sequence encodes CAISESTRGQQETQYF.